This TCR beta chain is from a study of cytomegalovirus exposure and HLA in healthy donors. Study outcomes and limitations: Reportedly, cytomegalovirus status was diagnosed with high sensitivity and specificity. Rare TCR sequences predominated, though certain public TCRs were found in many donors. The study listed approximately 170 cytomegalovirus-associated TCR beta chains.

Donors were drawn from the roughly 110-subject validation cohort, separate from the approximately 620-subject first cohort. Using immunoSEQ multiplex PCR, the repertoire was profiled, and TCRdb retains in-frame clones only, with some absent. This table has about 140,000 clones, around 90% appearing once. V lost 5 bases, J lost 9 bases, and 6 bases stayed unmatched. Germline CDR1 and CDR2: SGHDN and FVKESK. This CDR3 has 12 amino acids. As to this clone: Its specificity is not known.

The sample comprised PBMCs. This receptor was obtained from a young woman in good health and CMV-seropositive. The genes are TRBV14 and TRBJ2-7, with TRBD2 identical over 8 bases. The CDR3: CASSAGGGRQYF. In DNA, the CDR3 is TGTGCCAGCAGCGCTGGCGGGGGGAGGCAGTACTTC.